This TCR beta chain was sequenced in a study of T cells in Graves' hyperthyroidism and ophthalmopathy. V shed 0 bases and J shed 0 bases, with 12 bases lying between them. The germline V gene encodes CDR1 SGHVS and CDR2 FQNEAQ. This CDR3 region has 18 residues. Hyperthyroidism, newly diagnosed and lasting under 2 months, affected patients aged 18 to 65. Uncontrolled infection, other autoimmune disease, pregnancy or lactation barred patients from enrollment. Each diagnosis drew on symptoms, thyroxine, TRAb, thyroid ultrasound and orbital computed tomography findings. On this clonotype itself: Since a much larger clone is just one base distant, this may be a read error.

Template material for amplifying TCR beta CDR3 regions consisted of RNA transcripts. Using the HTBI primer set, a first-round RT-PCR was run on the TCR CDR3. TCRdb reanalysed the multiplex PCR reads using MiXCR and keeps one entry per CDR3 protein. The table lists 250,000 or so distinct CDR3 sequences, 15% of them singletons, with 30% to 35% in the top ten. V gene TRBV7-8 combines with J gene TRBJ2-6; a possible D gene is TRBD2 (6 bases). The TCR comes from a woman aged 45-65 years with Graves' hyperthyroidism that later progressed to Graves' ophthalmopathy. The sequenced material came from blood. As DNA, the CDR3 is TGTGCCAGCAGCTTAGCGGGACGGGGACTCTCTGGGGCCAACGTCCTGACTTTC. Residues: CASSLAGRGLSGANVLTF.